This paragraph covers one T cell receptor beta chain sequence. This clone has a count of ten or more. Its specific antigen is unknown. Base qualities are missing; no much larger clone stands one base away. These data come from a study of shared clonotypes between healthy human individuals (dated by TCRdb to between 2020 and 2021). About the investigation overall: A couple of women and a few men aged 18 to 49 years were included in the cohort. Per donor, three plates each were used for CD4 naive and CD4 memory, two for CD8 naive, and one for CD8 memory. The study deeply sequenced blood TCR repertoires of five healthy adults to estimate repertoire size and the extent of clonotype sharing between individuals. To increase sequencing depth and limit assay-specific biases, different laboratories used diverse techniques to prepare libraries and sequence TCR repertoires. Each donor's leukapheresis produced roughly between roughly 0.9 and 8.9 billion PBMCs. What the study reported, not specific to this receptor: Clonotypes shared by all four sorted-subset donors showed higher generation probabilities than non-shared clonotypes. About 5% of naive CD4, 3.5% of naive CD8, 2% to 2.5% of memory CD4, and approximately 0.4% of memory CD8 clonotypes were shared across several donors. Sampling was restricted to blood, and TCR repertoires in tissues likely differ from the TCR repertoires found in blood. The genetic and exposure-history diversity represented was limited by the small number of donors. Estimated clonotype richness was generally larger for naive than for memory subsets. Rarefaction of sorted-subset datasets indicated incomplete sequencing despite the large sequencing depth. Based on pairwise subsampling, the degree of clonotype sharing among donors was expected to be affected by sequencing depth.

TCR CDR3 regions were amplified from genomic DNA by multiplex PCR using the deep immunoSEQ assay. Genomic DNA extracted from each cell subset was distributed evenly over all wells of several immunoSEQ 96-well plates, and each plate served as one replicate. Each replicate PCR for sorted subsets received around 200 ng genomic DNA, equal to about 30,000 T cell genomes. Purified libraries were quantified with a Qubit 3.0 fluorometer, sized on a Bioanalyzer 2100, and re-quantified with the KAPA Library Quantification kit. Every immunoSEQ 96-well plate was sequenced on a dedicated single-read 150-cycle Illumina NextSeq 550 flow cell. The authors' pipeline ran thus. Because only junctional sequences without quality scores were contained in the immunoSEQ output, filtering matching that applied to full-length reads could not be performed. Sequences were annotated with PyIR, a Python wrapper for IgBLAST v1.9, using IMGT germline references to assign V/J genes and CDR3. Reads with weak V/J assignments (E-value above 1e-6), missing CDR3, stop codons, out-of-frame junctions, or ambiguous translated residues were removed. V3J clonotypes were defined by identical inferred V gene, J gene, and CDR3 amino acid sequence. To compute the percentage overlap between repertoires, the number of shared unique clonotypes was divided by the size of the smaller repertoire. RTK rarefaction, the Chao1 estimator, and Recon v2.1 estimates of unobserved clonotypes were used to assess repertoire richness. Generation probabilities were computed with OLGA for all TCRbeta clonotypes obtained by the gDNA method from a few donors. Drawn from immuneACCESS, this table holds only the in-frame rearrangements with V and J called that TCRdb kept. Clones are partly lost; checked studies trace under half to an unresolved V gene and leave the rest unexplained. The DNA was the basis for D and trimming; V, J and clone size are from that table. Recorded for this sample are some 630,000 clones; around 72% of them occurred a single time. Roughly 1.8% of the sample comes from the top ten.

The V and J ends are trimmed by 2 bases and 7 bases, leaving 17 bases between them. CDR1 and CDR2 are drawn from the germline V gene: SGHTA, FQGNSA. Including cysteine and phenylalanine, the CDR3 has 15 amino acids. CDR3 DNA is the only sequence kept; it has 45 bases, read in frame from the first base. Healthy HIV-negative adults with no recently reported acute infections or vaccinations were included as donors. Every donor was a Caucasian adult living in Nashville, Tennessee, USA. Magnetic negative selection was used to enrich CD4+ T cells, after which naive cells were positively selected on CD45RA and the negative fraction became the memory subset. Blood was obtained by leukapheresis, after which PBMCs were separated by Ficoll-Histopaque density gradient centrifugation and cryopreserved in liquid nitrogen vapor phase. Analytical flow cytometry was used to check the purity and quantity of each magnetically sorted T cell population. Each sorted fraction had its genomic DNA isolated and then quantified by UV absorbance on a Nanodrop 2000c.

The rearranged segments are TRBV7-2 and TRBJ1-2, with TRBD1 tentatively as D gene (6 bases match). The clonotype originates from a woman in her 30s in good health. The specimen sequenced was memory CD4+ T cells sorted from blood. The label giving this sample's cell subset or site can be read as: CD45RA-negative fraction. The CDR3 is CASSLSQGEGGGYTF. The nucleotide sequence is TGTGCCAGCAGCTTAAGCCAGGGAGAAGGGGGTGGCTACACCTTC.